This entry lists 5 T cell receptor beta chains sequenced from one sample in a study of blood T cell repertoires in COVID-19. Only in-frame clones appear in the TCRdb table, and some are missing; sequencing was by immunoSEQ multiplex PCR. The table records about 130,000 clones, roughly nine tenths of them present only once. Sequenced material: peripheral blood. Receptors originate from a woman between 65 and 79 years old with COVID-19, enrolled during active disease.

This clone was observed once. The chain couples TRBV3-1 (or the pseudogene TRBV3-2) to TRBJ2-7; TRBD1 aligns across 8 bases. The CDR3 consists of 14 residues. Trimming at V came to 4 bases and at J to 3 bases, leaving 5 bases not matched to a gene. CDR1 and CDR2 (germline): LGHDT, YNNKEL (reference sequence). The CDR3 sequence: CASSRRGQGYEQYF. The CDR3 nucleotides read TGTGCCAGCAGCCGGCGCGGACAGGGCTACGAGCAGTACTTC.

The rearrangement links TRBV28 to TRBJ1-5, with TRBD1 as a possible D gene (6 bases). The CDR3 covers 15 residues. Trimming pared 3 bases from V and 2 bases from J, leaving 11 bases between. Per the germline V gene, CDR1 is MDHEN and CDR2 is SYDVKM. CDR3 sequence: CASSFLRGGNQPQHF. The CDR3 bases are TGTGCCAGCAGTTTTCTCAGGGGAGGCAATCAGCCCCAGCATTTT.

The chain employs TRBV28 and TRBJ1-2; D uncertain. The CDR3 spans 11 residues. Trimming took 4 bases from V and 4 from J, leaving 4 bases between them. In germline, CDR1 is MDHEN, CDR2 SYDVKM. CDR3 residues: CASSSTYGYTF. The CDR3 bases are TGTGCCAGCAGTTCTACCTATGGCTACACCTTC.

V is TRBV14 and J is TRBJ1-6; D is possibly TRBD1 (6 bases). Germline-derived CDR1 and CDR2 are SGHDN and FVKESK. This CDR3 has 16 amino acids. Trimming removed 1 base at V and 9 bases at J, with 16 bases between. The CDR3 protein is CASSQAYRVPGSPLHF. CDR3 bases: TGTGCCAGCAGCCAAGCCTACAGGGTCCCGGGTTCACCCCTCCACTTT.

The table lists this clone with a few counts. This chain links TRBV7-6 with TRBJ2-5; 8 positions agree with TRBD2. This CDR3 has 16 amino acids. Per the germline V gene, CDR1 is SGHVS and CDR2 is FNYEAQ. Trimming took 5 bases from V and 5 from J; bases not matched to a gene: 13. The CDR3 nucleotides read TGTGCCAGCAGCCTAGGCAGCGGGGGCTTCGGTGAGACCCAGTACTTC. It encodes CASSLGSGGFGETQYF.